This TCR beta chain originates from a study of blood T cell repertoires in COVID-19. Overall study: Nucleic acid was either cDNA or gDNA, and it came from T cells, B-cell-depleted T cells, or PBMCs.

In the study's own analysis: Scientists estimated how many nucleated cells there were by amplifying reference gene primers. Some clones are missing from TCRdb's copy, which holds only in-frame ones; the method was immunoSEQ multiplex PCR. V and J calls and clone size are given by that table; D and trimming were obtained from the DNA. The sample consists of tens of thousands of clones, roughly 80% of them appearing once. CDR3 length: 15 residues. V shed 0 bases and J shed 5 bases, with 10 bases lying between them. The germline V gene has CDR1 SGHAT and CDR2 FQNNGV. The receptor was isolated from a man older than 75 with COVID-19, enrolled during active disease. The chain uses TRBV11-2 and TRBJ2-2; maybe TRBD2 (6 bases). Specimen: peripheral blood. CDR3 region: CASSLEFAGTGELFF. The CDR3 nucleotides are TGTGCCAGCAGCTTAGAATTTGCGGGGACCGGGGAGCTGTTTTTT.